The clone carrying this T cell receptor beta chain was counted between two and nine times. What it recognizes is unknown. These data originate in a study of T cell repertoires in cytomegalovirus infection. TCRdb used MiXCR to reprocess the reads, holding one entry per CDR3 protein. The table shows about 27,000 distinct CDR3 sequences, with about a fifth occurring only once. The germline CDR1 and CDR2 sequences are LGHNA and YSLEER. The CDR3 contains 16 residues. With 1 base removed from V and 9 bases from J, the gap between germline ends came to 19 bases. This receptor was obtained from a human donor in good health (CMV status not recorded). Some clones in this sample may be carry-over from other donors' samples. The V call is TRBV4-3, the J call TRBJ2-1; D not resolved. The sample here was CD8+ T cells from cultured PBMCs, taken from culture after CMV antigen stimulation. The CDR3: CASSQVTGISWGEQFF. The CDR3 nucleotides are TGCGCCAGCAGCCAAGTCACCGGTATCTCCTGGGGTGAGCAGTTCTTC.